The T cell receptor (beta chain) under discussion was sequenced for a study of blood T cell repertoires in COVID-19. Study-wide context: Acute and convalescent COVID-19 samples came from the United States, Italy and Spain. The analysed material was cDNA or gDNA that came from T cells, B-cell-depleted T cells, or PBMCs.

Original processing notes: Nucleated cell counts were estimated from reference gene primer amplification. The repertoire was sequenced with immunoSEQ multiplex PCR; TCRdb's copy has only in-frame clones and lacks some. V, J and clone size were drawn from that table, and D and trimming were deduced from the DNA. The table shows a few hundred thousand clones, with 70% to 90% occurring only once. The germline gives CDR1 SGHAT, CDR2 FQNNGV. The CDR3 has 16 amino acids. V was clipped by 3 bases and J by 0 bases; unmatched bases: 4. The chain uses TRBV11-2 and TRBJ2-3; 9 bases are shared with TRBD2. This TCR was recovered from a woman older than 75 with acute or convalescent COVID-19. Sequenced: peripheral blood. CDR3 amino acids: CASSLRGGPSTDTQYF. CDR3 in DNA: TGTGCCAGCAGCTTGCGGGGGGGCCCTAGCACAGATACGCAGTATTTT. The full variable domain, completed using reference TRBV11-2 and TRBJ2-3, is EAGVAQSPRYKIIEKRQSVAFWCNPISGHATLYWYQQILGQGPKLLIQFQNNGVVDDSQLPKDRFSAERLKGVDSTLKIQPAKLEDSAVYLCASSLRGGPSTDTQYFGPGTRLTVL.